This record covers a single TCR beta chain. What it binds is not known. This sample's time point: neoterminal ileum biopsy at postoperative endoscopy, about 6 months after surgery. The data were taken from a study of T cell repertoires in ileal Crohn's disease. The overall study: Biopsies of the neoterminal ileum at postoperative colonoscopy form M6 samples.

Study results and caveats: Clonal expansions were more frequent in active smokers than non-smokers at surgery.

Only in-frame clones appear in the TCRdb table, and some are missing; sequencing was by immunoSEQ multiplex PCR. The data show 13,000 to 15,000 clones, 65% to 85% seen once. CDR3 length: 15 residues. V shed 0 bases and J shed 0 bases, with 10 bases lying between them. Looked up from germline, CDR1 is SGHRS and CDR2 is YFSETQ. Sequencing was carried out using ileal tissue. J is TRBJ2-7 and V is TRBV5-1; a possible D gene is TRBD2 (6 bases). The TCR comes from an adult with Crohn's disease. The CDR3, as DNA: TGCGCCAGCAGCTTGGGTGGGACTGCCTCCTACGAGCAGTACTTC. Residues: CASSLGGTASYEQYF.